The rows below give T cell receptor beta chains drawn from one sample of a study of human T cells and chemical hapten exposure. TCRdb fed the RACE reads into MiXCR, producing one record per CDR3 protein. The sample includes some 120,000 distinct CDR3 sequences, about 12% of them seen just once. This sample comprised whole blood, obtained in connection with sensitization to the hapten diphenylcyclopropenone (DPC). The source of these receptors is a woman aged 45-65 years with alopecia areata. Some clones in this sample may be carry-over from other donors' samples. Each CDR3 is given with its conserved first and last residue. A D gene is named only where the DNA matches it firmly. The listing skips clone size in some rows; elsewhere it reads once, few, many or a size class.

size: many
D: .
V: TRBV7-9
J: TRBJ2-5
CDR3: CASSLTGAEETQYF
DNA: TGTGCCAGCAGCTTAACAGGTGCTGAGGAGACCCAGTACTTC

size: few
D: .
V: TRBV5-1
J: TRBJ1-1
CDR3: CASRPDAARAMIEAFF
DNA: TGCGCCAGCAGACCGGACGCGGCCAGGGCAATGATAGAAGCTTTCTTT

size: .
D: .
V: TRBV7-8
J: TRBJ1-2
CDR3: CASSSERGVGLHRYYGYTF
DNA: TGTGCCAGCAGCTCCGAGCGGGGGGTTGGTTTACACCGATACTATGGCTACACCTTC

size: few
D: .
V: TRBV24-1
J: TRBJ1-2
CDR3: CATSDSTGALYGYTF
DNA: TGTGCCACCAGTGACTCTACCGGGGCCCTCTATGGCTACACCTTC

size: .
D: .
V: TRBV6-5
J: TRBJ2-1
CDR3: CASKRRNNEQFF
DNA: TGTGCCAGCAAGCGCAGGAACAATGAGCAGTTCTTC

size: few
D: .
V: TRBV3-1
J: TRBJ1-6
CDR3: CASSQDRGGSPLHF
DNA: TGTGCCAGCAGCCAAGACAGGGGAGGTTCACCCCTCCACTTT

size: many
D: TRBD1
V: TRBV6-2/TRBV6-3
J: TRBJ2-7
CDR3: CASSYGSGTGPVEYF
DNA: TGTGCCAGCAGTTACGGTTCGGGGACAGGGCCCGTGGAGTACTTC

size: many
D: .
V: TRBV20-1
J: TRBJ2-1
CDR3: CSARETSYNEQFF
DNA: TGCAGTGCTAGAGAGACTTCTTACAATGAGCAGTTCTTC

size: .
D: .
V: TRBV6-4
J: TRBJ2-7
CDR3: CASLPRSVDYEQYF
DNA: TGTGCCAGCCTCCCCCGGTCGGTCGACTACGAGCAGTACTTC

size: many
D: TRBD1
V: TRBV29-1
J: TRBJ2-7
CDR3: CSVEDWPGGEQYF
DNA: TGCAGCGTTGAAGATTGGCCAGGGGGCGAGCAGTACTTC

size: many
D: .
V: TRBV7-2
J: TRBJ2-7
CDR3: CASSLVLVGEQYF
DNA: TGTGCCAGCAGCTTAGTTTTGGTCGGAGAGCAGTACTTC

size: .
D: .
V: TRBV18
J: TRBJ1-6
CDR3: CASSPEGRNSPLHF
DNA: TGTGCCAGCTCACCGGAGGGGCGGAATTCACCCCTCCACTTT

size: .
D: TRBD2
V: TRBV20-1
J: TRBJ2-1
CDR3: CSARDLLFGGGAHNEQFF
DNA: TGCAGTGCTAGAGATCTCTTATTTGGCGGGGGGGCCCACAATGAGCAGTTCTTC

size: many
D: .
V: TRBV28
J: TRBJ1-2
CDR3: CASRDSGYGYTF
DNA: TGTGCCAGCAGGGACAGTGGCTATGGCTACACCTTC

size: .
D: .
V: TRBV28
J: TRBJ2-3
CDR3: CASSVRTHTQYF
DNA: TGTGCCAGCAGTGTACGAACGCATACGCAGTATTTT

size: many
D: TRBD2
V: TRBV13
J: TRBJ2-1
CDR3: CASSVLAGGPSAVAYNEQFF
DNA: TGTGCCAGCAGCGTCCTAGCGGGGGGGCCCTCCGCCGTGGCCTACAATGAGCAGTTCTTC

size: few
D: .
V: TRBV28
J: TRBJ2-7
CDR3: CASFGQLGSYEQYF
DNA: TGTGCCAGCTTCGGACAGTTGGGCTCCTACGAGCAGTACTTC

size: .
D: TRBD2
V: TRBV9
J: TRBJ2-2
CDR3: CASSVGSSGSGNTGELFF
DNA: TGTGCCAGCAGCGTAGGTAGTAGCGGGAGCGGGAACACCGGGGAGCTGTTTTTT

size: many
D: .
V: TRBV5-1
J: TRBJ1-1
CDR3: CASSSSPGNLNTEAFF
DNA: TGCGCCAGCAGCTCTTCTCCCGGGAACTTGAACACTGAAGCTTTCTTT

size: .
D: .
V: TRBV5-6
J: TRBJ1-6
CDR3: CASSSSGRGNSPLHF
DNA: TGTGCCAGCAGCTCGTCGGGCAGGGGAAATTCACCCCTCCACTTT

size: many
D: TRBD1
V: TRBV5-5
J: TRBJ1-1
CDR3: CASTPGQGVNTEAFF
DNA: TGTGCCAGCACCCCCGGACAGGGGGTTAACACTGAAGCTTTCTTT

size: many
D: .
V: TRBV7-9
J: TRBJ1-1
CDR3: CASTPAFQGGTEAFF
DNA: TGTGCCAGCACCCCCGCTTTTCAGGGAGGGACTGAAGCTTTCTTT

size: .
D: TRBD2
V: TRBV20-1
J: TRBJ2-3
CDR3: CSAIVGTSGGSTDTHYF
DNA: TGCAGTGCTATCGTCGGAACTAGCGGGGGGAGCACAGATACGCATTATTTT

size: .
D: TRBD1
V: TRBV29-1
J: TRBJ1-1
CDR3: CSVEDFRTGDEAFF
DNA: TGCAGCGTTGAAGACTTTAGGACAGGCGATGAAGCTTTCTTT

size: few
D: .
V: TRBV7-9
J: TRBJ1-4
CDR3: CASSLGTPLFF
DNA: TGTGCCAGCAGCTTAGGAACCCCACTGTTTTTT

size: .
D: .
V: TRBV28
J: TRBJ1-4
CDR3: CASTGRPPNEKLFF
DNA: TGTGCCAGCACCGGTAGACCGCCTAATGAAAAACTGTTTTTT

size: many
D: .
V: TRBV6-5
J: TRBJ2-3
CDR3: CASSYTGRGDTQYF
DNA: TGTGCCAGCAGTTACACCGGCCGGGGGGATACGCAGTATTTT

size: .
D: .
V: TRBV11-2
J: TRBJ2-4
CDR3: CASSLEAGRAKNIQYF
DNA: TGTGCCAGCAGCTTAGAGGCAGGGAGAGCCAAAAACATTCAGTACTTC

size: few
D: .
V: TRBV6-1
J: TRBJ2-7
CDR3: CASSGSIGYIPEQYF
DNA: TGTGCCAGCAGCGGGTCAATCGGGTACATTCCCGAGCAGTACTTC

size: many
D: TRBD1
V: TRBV18
J: TRBJ1-3
CDR3: CASSPRTGSGNTIYF
DNA: TGTGCCAGCTCACCCCGGACAGGGTCTGGAAACACCATATATTTT

size: .
D: TRBD1
V: TRBV12-3/TRBV12-4
J: TRBJ1-6
CDR3: CASTGQGAGSPLHF
DNA: TGTGCCAGCACTGGACAGGGGGCTGGGTCACCCCTCCACTTT

size: .
D: TRBD2
V: TRBV18
J: TRBJ2-1
CDR3: CASSPPSGSLGNEQFF
DNA: TGTGCCAGCTCACCGCCTAGCGGGAGCTTGGGGAATGAGCAGTTCTTC

size: many
D: .
V: TRBV5-1
J: TRBJ2-3
CDR3: CASSLPDSSTDTQYF
DNA: TGCGCCAGCAGCTTACCTGACAGTAGCACAGATACGCAGTATTTT

size: many
D: .
V: TRBV13
J: TRBJ1-1
CDR3: CASSFQASEAFF
DNA: TGTGCCAGCAGCTTTCAGGCCTCTGAAGCTTTCTTT

size: few
D: .
V: TRBV12-3/TRBV12-4
J: TRBJ2-5
CDR3: CASSLRQRVGQTQYF
DNA: TGTGCCAGCAGTTTAAGGCAGCGGGTAGGGCAGACCCAGTACTTC

size: .
D: TRBD1
V: TRBV7-9
J: TRBJ1-6
CDR3: CASSYGQGRHSPLHF
DNA: TGTGCCAGCAGCTACGGACAGGGAAGGCATTCACCCCTCCACTTT

size: few
D: .
V: TRBV7-2
J: TRBJ2-1
CDR3: CASSLDYYNEQFF
DNA: TGTGCCAGCAGCTTGGACTATTACAATGAGCAGTTCTTC

size: many
D: TRBD2
V: TRBV28
J: TRBJ2-3
CDR3: CASSLGGRGEDTQYF
DNA: TGTGCCAGCAGTTTGGGAGGGCGGGGTGAAGATACGCAGTATTTT

size: few
D: .
V: TRBV6-5
J: TRBJ1-2
CDR3: CASSHSLYGYTF
DNA: TGTGCCAGCAGTCACAGCTTATATGGCTACACCTTC

size: .
D: .
V: TRBV6-5
J: TRBJ2-6
CDR3: CASSYAELFGANVLTF
DNA: TGTGCCAGCAGTTACGCAGAGCTGTTTGGGGCCAACGTCCTGACTTTC

size: many
D: .
V: TRBV11-2
J: TRBJ2-3
CDR3: CASSWAGSGTDTQYF
DNA: TGTGCCAGCAGCTGGGCGGGGTCGGGCACAGATACGCAGTATTTT

size: many
D: TRBD1
V: TRBV18
J: TRBJ2-7
CDR3: CASSARQGGTYEQYF
DNA: TGTGCCAGCTCGGCCAGACAGGGGGGGACCTACGAGCAGTACTTC

size: few
D: TRBD2
V: TRBV19
J: TRBJ2-2
CDR3: CASSFGLAGGRNTGELFF
DNA: TGTGCCAGTAGTTTTGGACTGGCGGGAGGCCGGAACACCGGGGAGCTGTTTTTT

size: few
D: TRBD1
V: TRBV2
J: TRBJ2-3
CDR3: CASSRQGGATDTQYF
DNA: TGTGCCAGCTCCAGACAGGGTGGCGCCACAGATACGCAGTATTTT

size: .
D: .
V: TRBV29-1
J: TRBJ1-2
CDR3: CSVRSNNGYTF
DNA: TGCAGCGTTCGCTCCAACAATGGCTACACCTTC

size: .
D: .
V: TRBV19
J: TRBJ2-3
CDR3: CASTPRGAGGTDTQYF
DNA: TGTGCCAGTACCCCCCGGGGGGCTGGGGGCACAGATACGCAGTATTTT

size: many
D: .
V: TRBV27
J: TRBJ2-7
CDR3: CASSSTGYEQYF
DNA: TGTGCCAGCAGTTCCACGGGCTACGAGCAGTACTTC

size: .
D: .
V: TRBV10-1
J: TRBJ2-3
CDR3: CASSETLGTPQYF
DNA: TGCGCCAGCAGTGAGACTTTAGGAACTCCGCAGTATTTT

size: many
D: .
V: TRBV20-1
J: TRBJ1-1
CDR3: CSARRRVGGEAFF
DNA: TGCAGTGCTAGACGGAGGGTTGGAGGTGAAGCTTTCTTT

size: .
D: TRBD2
V: TRBV5-1
J: TRBJ2-3
CDR3: CASRSLAGPTDTRYF
DNA: TGCGCCAGCAGAAGCTTAGCGGGACCGACAGATACGCGGTATTTT

size: many
D: .
V: TRBV6-5
J: TRBJ1-2
CDR3: CASSYGGFGYGYTF
DNA: TGTGCCAGCAGTTACGGGGGCTTCGGCTATGGCTACACCTTC

size: .
D: .
V: TRBV7-9
J: TRBJ2-5
CDR3: CASRTGEETQYF
DNA: TGTGCCAGCAGAACCGGGGAAGAGACCCAGTACTTC

size: .
D: TRBD2
V: TRBV10-3
J: TRBJ2-3
CDR3: CAIRASGRTDTQYF
DNA: TGTGCCATCAGGGCTAGCGGGAGGACAGATACGCAGTATTTT

size: .
D: .
V: TRBV18
J: TRBJ2-2
CDR3: CASSPPFRAGELFF
DNA: TGTGCCAGCTCACCACCGTTCAGGGCCGGGGAGCTGTTTTTT

size: few
D: .
V: TRBV6-5
J: TRBJ2-1
CDR3: CASSNVALSSYNEQFF
DNA: TGTGCCAGCAGTAACGTAGCGCTGAGCTCCTACAATGAGCAGTTCTTC

size: .
D: TRBD2
V: TRBV5-1
J: TRBJ2-1
CDR3: CANSLQRGPYNEQFF
DNA: TGCGCCAACAGCTTACAGCGGGGGCCCTACAATGAGCAGTTCTTC

size: few
D: TRBD1
V: TRBV20-1
J: TRBJ2-5
CDR3: CSTNSQGIQETQYF
DNA: TGCAGCACGAATTCACAGGGGATCCAAGAGACCCAGTACTTC

size: .
D: .
V: TRBV28
J: TRBJ2-5
CDR3: CASSLAITGPETQYF
DNA: TGTGCCAGCAGTTTAGCTATTACAGGGCCCGAGACCCAGTACTTC

size: .
D: TRBD1
V: TRBV7-9
J: TRBJ1-5
CDR3: CASSLGTGWEPQHF
DNA: TGTGCCAGCAGCTTAGGGACAGGGTGGGAGCCCCAGCATTTT